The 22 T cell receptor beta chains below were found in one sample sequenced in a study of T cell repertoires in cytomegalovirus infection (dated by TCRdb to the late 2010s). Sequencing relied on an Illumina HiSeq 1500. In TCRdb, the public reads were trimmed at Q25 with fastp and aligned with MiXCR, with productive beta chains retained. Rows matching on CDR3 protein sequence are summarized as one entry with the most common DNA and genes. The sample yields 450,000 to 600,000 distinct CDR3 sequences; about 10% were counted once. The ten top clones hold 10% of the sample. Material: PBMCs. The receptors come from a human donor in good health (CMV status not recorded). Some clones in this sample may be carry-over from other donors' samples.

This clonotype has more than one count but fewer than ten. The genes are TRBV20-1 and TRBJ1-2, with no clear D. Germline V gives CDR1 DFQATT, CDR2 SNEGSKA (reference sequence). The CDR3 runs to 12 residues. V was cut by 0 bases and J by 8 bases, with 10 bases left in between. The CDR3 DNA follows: TGCAGTGCTAGAGAGGCTGGAAGAGGCTACACCTTC. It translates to CSAREAGRGYTF.

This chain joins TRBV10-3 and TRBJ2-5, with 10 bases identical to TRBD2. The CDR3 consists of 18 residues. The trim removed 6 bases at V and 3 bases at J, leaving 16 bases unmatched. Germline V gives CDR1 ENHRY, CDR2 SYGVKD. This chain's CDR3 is CAIRATNLAGEEKETQYF. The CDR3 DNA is TGTGCCATCAGGGCGACAAACCTAGCGGGAGAGGAGAAAGAGACCCAGTACTTC.

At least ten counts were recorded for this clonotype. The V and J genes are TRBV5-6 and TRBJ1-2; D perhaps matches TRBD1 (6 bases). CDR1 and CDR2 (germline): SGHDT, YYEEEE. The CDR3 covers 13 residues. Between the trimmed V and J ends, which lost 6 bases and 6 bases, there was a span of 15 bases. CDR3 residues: CASTLGGRDGYTF. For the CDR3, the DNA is TGTGCCAGCACCCTCGGGGGGCGGGATGGCTACACCTTC.

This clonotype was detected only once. The CDR3 coding sequence is TGCAGCGCCCCGACAGGGCCCCCAGATACGCAGTATTTT. Protein: CSAPTGPPDTQYF. V is TRBV29-1 and J is TRBJ2-3; 7 bases align to TRBD1. V trimming: 7 bases; J trimming: 4 bases; junction bases outside the gene matches: 8. The CDR3 length is 13 residues. Germline V gene data show CDR1 as SQVTM and CDR2 as ANQGSEA.

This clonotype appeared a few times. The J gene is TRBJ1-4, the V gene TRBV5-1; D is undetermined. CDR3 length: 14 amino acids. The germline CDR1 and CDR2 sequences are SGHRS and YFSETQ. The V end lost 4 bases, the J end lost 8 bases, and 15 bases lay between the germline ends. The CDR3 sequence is CASSQGMLREKLFF. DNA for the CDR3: TGCGCCAGCAGCCAAGGGATGTTGCGGGAAAAACTGTTTTTT.

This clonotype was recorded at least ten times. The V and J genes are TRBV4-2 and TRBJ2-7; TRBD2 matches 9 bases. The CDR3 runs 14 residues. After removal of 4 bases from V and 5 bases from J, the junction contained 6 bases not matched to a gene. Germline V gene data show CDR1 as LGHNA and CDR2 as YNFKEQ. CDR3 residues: CASSRSGRENEQYF. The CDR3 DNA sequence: TGTGCCAGCAGCCGTAGCGGGAGAGAGAACGAGCAGTACTTC.

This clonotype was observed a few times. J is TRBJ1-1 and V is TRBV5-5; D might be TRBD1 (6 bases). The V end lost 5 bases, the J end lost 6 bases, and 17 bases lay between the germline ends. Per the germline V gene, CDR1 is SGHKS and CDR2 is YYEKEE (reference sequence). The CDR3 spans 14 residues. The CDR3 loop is CASSTGHAGPEAFF. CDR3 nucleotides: TGTGCCAGCAGTACGGGACATGCGGGGCCTGAAGCTTTCTTT. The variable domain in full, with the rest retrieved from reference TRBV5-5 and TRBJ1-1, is DAGVTQSPTHLIKTRGQQVTLRCSPISGHKSVSWYQQVLGQGPQFIFQYYEKEERGRGNFPDRFSARQFPNYSSELNVNALLLGDSALYLCASSTGHAGPEAFFGQGTRLTVV.

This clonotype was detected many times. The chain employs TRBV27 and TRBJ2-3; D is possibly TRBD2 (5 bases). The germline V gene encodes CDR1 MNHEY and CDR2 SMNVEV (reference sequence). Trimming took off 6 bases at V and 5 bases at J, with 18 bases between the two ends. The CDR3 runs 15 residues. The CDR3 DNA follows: TGTGCCAGCAGCTTTATCCGAGGGCCCCAAGATACGCAGTATTTT. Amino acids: CASSFIRGPQDTQYF.

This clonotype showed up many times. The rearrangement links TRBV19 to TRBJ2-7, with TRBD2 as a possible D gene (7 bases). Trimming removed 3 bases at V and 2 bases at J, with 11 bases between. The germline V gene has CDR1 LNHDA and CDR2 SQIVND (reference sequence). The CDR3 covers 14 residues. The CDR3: CASSIRGAPYEQYF. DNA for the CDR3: TGTGCCAGTAGTATCCGGGGGGCCCCCTACGAGCAGTACTTC. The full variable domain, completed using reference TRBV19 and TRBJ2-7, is DGGITQSPKYLFRKEGQNVTLSCEQNLNHDAMYWYRQDPGQGLRLIYYSQIVNDFQKGDIAEGYSVSREKKESFPLTVTSAQKNPTAFYLCASSIRGAPYEQYFGPGTRLTVT.

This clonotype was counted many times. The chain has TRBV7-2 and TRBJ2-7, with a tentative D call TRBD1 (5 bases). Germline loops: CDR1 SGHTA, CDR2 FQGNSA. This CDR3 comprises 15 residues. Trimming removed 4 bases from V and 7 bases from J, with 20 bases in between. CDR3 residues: CASSSWGGQHQEQYF. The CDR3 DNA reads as TGTGCCAGCAGCTCCTGGGGTGGACAACATCAGGAGCAGTACTTC.

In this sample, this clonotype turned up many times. CDR3 sequence: CASSFQSYEQYF. Written as DNA, the CDR3 is TGTGCCAGCAGTTTCCAGTCCTACGAGCAGTACTTC. V usage is TRBV6-2 or TRBV6-3 and J usage is TRBJ2-7; D not resolved. V gave up 4 bases and J gave up 1 base, with 5 bases separating them. Germline lookup yields CDR1 MNHEY and CDR2 SVGEGT. CDR3 length: 12 amino acids.

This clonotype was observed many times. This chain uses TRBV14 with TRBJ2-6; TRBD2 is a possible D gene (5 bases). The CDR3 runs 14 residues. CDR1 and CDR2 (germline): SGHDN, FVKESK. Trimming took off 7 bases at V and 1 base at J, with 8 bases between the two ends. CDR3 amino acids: CASMTGSGANVLTF. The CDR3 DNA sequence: TGTGCCAGCATGACGGGGTCTGGGGCCAACGTCCTGACTTTC.

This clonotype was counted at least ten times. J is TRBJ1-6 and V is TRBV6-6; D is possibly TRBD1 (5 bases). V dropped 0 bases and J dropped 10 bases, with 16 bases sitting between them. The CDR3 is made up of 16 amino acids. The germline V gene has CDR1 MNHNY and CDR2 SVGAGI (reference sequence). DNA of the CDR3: TGTGCCAGCAGTTACTCGCACCGACAGCAATACTCACCCCTCCACTTT. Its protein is CASSYSHRQQYSPLHF.

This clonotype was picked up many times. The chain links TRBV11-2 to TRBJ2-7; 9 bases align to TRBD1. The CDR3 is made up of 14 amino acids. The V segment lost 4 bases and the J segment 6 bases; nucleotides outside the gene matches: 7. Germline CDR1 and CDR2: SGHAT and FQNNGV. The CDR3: CASSSGTGSLEQYF. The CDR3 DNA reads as TGTGCCAGCAGCTCCGGGACAGGGTCCCTCGAGCAGTACTTC. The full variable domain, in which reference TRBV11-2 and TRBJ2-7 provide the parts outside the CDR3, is EAGVAQSPRYKIIEKRQSVAFWCNPISGHATLYWYQQILGQGPKLLIQFQNNGVVDDSQLPKDRFSAERLKGVDSTLKIQPAKLEDSAVYLCASSSGTGSLEQYFGPGTRLTVT.

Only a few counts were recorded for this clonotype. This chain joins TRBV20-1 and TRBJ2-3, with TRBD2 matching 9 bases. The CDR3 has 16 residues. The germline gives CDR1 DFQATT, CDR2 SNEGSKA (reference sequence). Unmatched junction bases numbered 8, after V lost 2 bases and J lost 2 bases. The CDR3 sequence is CSARLSGGTLTDTQYF. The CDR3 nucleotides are TGCAGTGCTAGACTAAGCGGGGGGACCCTCACAGATACGCAGTATTTT.

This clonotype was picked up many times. CDR3 bases: TGCAGTGCTAGAGATCAATGGCCAAAGGAAAAACTGTTTTTT. Its translation: CSARDQWPKEKLFF. The chain employs TRBV20-1 and TRBJ1-4; D remains unclear. From germline, CDR1 is DFQATT and CDR2 SNEGSKA (reference sequence). The CDR3 consists of 14 residues. Trimming stripped 0 bases from V and 8 bases from J, with 13 bases between.

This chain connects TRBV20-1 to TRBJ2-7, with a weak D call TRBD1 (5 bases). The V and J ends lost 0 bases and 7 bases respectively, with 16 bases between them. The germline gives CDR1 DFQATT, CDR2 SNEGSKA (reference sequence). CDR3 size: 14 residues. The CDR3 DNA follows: TGCAGTGCTAGAGATGGGCAGGGTGCAAGGGAGCAGTACTTC. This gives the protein CSARDGQGAREQYF.

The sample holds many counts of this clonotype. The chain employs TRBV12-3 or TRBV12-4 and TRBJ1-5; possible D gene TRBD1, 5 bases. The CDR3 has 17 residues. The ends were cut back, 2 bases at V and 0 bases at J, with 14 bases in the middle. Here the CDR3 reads CASSLKGAGYSNQPQHF. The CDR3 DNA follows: TGTGCCAGCAGTTTAAAAGGGGCAGGTTATAGCAATCAGCCCCAGCATTTT.

This chain's CDR3 is CASRTDGVGQPQHF. The CDR3 DNA reads TGTGCCAGCAGGACGGACGGGGTAGGTCAGCCCCAGCATTTT. The V gene is TRBV6-5, the J gene TRBJ1-5; D is uncertain. Germline CDR1 MNHEY, CDR2 SVGAGI. Trimming stripped 6 bases from V and 6 bases from J, with 15 bases between. There are 14 residues in the CDR3.

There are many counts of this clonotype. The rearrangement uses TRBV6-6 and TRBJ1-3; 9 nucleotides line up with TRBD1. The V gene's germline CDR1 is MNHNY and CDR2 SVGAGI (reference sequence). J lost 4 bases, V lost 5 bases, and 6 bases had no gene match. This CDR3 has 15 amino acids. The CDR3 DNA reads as TGTGCCAGCAGTCTAAGACAGGGGGACGGAAACACCATATATTTT. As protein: CASSLRQGDGNTIYF.

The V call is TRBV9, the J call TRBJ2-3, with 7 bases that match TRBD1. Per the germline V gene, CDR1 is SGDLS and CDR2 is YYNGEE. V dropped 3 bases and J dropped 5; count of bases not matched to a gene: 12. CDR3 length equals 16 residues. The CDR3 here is CASSAYSQGWKDTQYF. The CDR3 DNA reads TGTGCCAGCAGCGCTTACTCACAGGGGTGGAAAGATACGCAGTATTTT.

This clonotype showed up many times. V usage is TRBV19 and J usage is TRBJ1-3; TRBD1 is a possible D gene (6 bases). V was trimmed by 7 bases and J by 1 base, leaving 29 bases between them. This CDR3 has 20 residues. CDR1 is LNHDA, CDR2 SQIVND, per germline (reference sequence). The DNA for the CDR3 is TGTGCCAGTAAACAGGGTCCCCTACCCCCACGTCATTCTTCTGGAAACACCATATATTTT. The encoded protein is CASKQGPLPPRHSSGNTIYF. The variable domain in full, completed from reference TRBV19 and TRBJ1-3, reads DGGITQSPKYLFRKEGQNVTLSCEQNLNHDAMYWYRQDPGQGLRLIYYSQIVNDFQKGDIAEGYSVSREKKESFPLTVTSAQKNPTAFYLCASKQGPLPPRHSSGNTIYFGEGSWLTVV.